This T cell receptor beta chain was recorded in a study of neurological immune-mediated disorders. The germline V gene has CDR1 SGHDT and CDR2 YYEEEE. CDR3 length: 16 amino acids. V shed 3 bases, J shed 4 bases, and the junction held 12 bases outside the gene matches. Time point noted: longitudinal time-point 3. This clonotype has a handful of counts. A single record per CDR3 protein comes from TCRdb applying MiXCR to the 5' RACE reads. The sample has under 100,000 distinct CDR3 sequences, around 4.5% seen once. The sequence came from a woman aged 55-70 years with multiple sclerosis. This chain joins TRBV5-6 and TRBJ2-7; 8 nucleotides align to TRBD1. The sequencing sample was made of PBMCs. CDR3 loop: CASSSDGQGRMYEQYF. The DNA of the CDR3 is TGTGCCAGCAGCTCGGACGGACAGGGTAGGATGTACGAGCAGTACTTC.